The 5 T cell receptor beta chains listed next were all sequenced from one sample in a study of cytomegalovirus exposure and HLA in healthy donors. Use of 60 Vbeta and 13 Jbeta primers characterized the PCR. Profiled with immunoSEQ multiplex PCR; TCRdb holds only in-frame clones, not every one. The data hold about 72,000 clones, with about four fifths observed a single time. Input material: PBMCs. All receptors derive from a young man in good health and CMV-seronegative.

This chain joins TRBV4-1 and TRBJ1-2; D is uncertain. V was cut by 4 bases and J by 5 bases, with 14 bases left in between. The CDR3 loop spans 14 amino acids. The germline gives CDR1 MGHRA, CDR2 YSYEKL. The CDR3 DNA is TGCGCCAGCAGCCGCGAATATCAGGCTTATGGCTACACCTTC. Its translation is CASSREYQAYGYTF.

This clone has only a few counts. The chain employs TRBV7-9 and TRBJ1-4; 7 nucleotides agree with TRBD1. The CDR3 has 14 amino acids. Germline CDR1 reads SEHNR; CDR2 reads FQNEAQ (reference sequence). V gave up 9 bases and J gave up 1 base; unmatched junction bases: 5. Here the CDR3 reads CASSNRGTNEKLFF. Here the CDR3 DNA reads TGTGCCAGTTCGAACAGGGGAACTAATGAAAAACTGTTTTTT. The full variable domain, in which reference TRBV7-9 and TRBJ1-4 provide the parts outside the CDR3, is DTGVSQNPRHKITKRGQNVTFRCDPISEHNRLYWYRQTLGQGPEFLTYFQNEAQLEKSRLLSDRFSAERPKGSFSTLEIQRTEQGDSAMYLCASSNRGTNEKLFFGSGTQLSVL.

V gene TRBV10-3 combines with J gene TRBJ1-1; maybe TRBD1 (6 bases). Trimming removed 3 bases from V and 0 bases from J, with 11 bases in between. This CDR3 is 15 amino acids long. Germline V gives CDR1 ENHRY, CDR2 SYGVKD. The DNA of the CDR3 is TGTGCCATCAGTGACGGACAGACCATGAACACTGAAGCTTTCTTT. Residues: CAISDGQTMNTEAFF.

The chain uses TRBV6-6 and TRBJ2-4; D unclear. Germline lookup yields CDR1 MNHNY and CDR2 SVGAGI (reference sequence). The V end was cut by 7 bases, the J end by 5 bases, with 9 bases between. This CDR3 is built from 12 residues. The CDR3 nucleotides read TGTGCCAGCACAAGACAAGAAAACATTCAGTACTTC. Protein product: CASTRQENIQYF.

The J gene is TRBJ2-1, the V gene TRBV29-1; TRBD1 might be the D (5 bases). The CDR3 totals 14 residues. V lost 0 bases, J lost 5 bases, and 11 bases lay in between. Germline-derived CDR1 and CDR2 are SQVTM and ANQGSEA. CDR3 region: CSVEDRGKNNEQFF. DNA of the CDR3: TGCAGCGTTGAAGATAGGGGCAAAAACAATGAGCAGTTCTTC.